This T cell receptor beta chain came from a study of T-cell reconstitution after alpha-beta-depleted transplantation in children (dated by TCRdb to the mid-2010s). For the wider study: T-cell immune reconstitution after TCRalphabeta/CD19-depleted allogeneic hematopoietic cell transplantation in children was quantitatively tracked in the study by means of TCR repertoire profiling. Summary of the overall study and its limitations: In some patients, high TCRbeta diversity at day 60 was attributed to recipient T cells and intrathymic progenitors that had survived conditioning. The apparently early recovery of alphabetaT-cell counts about two months after transplant reportedly depended on only several hundred rapidly expanded clones that came from non-depleted graft cells. Hyperexpanded clone frequencies declined over subsequent months; after one year, T-cell counts and TCRbeta diversity were mostly attributed to newly produced T cells.

CDR1 and CDR2 are drawn from the germline V gene: MNHEY, SVGAGI. The CDR3 measures 14 amino acids from cysteine to phenylalanine. Left in the record is the CDR3 DNA by itself, 42 bases read in frame from the first base. V and J are truncated by 5 bases and 3 bases respectively, leaving an intervening sequence of 13 bases. This clonotype was found many times. Its target antigen remains unknown. Base qualities were left out, and no much larger clone turns up one base away. The library was made by PCR. The sequencer listed for this sample is Illumina HiSeq 2500. Molecular barcoding was employed in the preparation of TCR libraries, with unique molecular identifiers being used to normalize TCRbeta repertoire quantification. Using fastp trimming at Q25 and MiXCR clonotype assembly, TCRdb reanalyzed the public sequencing data and kept in-frame beta chains. CDR3 protein sequences are deduplicated, and each keeps its most common genes and DNA. Within this sample are over 200,000 distinct CDR3 sequences, with roughly a tenth of them counted one time only. The leading ten clones occupy about 28% of the sample.

Sample treatment or condition, as interpreted from the label and publication: allogeneic hematopoietic cell transplantation with graft depleted of TCRalphabeta T cells and CD19 B cells. The children who served as transplant recipients had been given grafts of TCRalphabeta/CD19-depleted allogeneic hematopoietic cells. Recombination joined TRBV6-5 with TRBJ1-1; the D gene is possibly TRBD1, with 5 bases matching. The sequenced sample was PBMCs, obtained before TCRalphabeta/CD19-depleted stem cell transplant. The sequence was obtained from a child younger than two with acute myeloid leukemia, due to receive a stem cell transplant. The sequenced DNA: TGTGCCAGCAGTAACACAGGAGTTGACACTGAAGCTTTCTTT. Translated, this is CASSNTGVDTEAFF.